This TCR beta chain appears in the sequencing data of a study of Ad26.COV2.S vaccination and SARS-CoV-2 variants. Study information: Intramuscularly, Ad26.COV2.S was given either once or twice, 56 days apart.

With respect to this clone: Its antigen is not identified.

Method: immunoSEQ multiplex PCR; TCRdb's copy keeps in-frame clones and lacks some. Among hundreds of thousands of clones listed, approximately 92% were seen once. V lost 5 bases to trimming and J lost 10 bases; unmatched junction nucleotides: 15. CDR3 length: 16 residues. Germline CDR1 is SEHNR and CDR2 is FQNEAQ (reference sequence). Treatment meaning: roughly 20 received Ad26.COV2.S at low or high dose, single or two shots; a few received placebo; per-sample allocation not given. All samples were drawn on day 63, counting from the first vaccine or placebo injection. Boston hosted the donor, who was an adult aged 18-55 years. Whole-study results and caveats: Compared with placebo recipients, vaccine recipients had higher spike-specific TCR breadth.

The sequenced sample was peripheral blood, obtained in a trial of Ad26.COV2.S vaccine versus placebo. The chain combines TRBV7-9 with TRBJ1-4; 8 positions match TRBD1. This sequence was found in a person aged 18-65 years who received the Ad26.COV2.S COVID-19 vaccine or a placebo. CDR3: CASSQTRTGNVRKLFF. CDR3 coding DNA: TGTGCCAGCAGCCAAACAAGGACAGGGAATGTACGAAAACTGTTTTTT.